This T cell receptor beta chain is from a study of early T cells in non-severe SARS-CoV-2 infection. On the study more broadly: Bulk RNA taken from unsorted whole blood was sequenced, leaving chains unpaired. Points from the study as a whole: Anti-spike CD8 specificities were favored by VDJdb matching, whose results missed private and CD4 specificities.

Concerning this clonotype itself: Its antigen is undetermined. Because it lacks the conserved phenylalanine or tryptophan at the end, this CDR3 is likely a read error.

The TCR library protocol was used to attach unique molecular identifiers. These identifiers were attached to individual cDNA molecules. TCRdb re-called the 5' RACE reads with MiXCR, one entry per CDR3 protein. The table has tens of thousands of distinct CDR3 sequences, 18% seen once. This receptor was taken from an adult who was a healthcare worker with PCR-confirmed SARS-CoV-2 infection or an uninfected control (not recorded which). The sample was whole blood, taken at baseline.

The CDR3 region has the DNA TGTGCCAGCAGCGTAGGGGGACAGGGCCGGACCTACGAGCAGTACCTC. Encoded protein: CASSVGGQGRTYEQYL. This rearrangement joins TRBV9 to TRBJ2-7, with 9 positions matching TRBD1. The CDR3 runs 16 residues. Trimming took 0 bases from V and 2 from J; bases not matched to a gene: 6. The V gene's germline CDR1 is SGDLS and CDR2 YYNGEE.